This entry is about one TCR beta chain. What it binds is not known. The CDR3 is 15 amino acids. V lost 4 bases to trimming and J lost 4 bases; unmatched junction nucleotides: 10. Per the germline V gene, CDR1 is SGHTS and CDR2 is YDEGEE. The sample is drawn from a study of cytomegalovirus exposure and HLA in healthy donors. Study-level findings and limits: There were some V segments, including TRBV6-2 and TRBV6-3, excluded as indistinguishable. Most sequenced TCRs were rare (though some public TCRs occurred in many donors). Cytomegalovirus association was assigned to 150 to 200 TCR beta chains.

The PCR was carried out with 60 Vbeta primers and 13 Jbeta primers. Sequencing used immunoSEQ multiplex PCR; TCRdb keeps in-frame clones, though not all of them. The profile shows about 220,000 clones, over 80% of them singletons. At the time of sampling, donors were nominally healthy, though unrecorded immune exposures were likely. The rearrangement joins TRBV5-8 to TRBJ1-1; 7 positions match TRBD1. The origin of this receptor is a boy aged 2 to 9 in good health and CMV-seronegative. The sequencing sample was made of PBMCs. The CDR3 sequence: CASSRGQTIRTEAFF. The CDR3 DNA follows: TGTGCCAGCAGCCGGGGACAGACAATTCGCACTGAAGCTTTCTTT.